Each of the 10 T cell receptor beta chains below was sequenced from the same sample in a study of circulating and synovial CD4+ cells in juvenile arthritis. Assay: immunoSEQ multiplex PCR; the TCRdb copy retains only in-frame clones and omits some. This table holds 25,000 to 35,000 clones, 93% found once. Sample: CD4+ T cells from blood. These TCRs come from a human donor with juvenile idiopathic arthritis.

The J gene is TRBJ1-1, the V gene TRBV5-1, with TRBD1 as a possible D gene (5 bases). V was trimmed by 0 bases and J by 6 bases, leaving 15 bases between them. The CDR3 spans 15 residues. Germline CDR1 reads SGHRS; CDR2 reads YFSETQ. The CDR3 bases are TGCGCCAGCAGCTTGGGGGCAGGGTCGATCCCTGAAGCTTTCTTT. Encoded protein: CASSLGAGSIPEAFF.

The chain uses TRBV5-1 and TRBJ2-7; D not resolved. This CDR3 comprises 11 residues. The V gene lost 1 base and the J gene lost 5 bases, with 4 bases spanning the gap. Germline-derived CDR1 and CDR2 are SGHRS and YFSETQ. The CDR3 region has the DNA TGCGCCAGCAGCTTGTTAGACGAGCAGTACTTC. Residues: CASSLLDEQYF.

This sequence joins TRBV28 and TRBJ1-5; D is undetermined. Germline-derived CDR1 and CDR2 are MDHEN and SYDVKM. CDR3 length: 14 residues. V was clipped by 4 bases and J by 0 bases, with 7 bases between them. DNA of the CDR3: TGTGCCAGCAGTTCCCCAGGTAGCAATCAGCCCCAGCATTTT. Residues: CASSSPGSNQPQHF.

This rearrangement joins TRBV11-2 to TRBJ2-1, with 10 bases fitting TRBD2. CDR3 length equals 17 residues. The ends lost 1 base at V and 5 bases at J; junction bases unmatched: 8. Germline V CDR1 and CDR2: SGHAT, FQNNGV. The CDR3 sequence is CASSLAAGGPVDNEQFF. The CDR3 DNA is TGTGCCAGCAGCTTAGCAGCGGGAGGGCCGGTGGACAATGAGCAGTTCTTC.

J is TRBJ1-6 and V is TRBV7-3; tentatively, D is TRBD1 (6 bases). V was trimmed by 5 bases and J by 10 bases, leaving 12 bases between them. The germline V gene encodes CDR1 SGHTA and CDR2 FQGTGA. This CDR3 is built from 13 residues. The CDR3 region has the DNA TGTGCCAGCAGCCGGGCGGGGGGCTCACCCCTCCACTTT. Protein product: CASSRAGGSPLHF.

The CDR3 DNA follows: TGCGCCAGCAGCCAAGGCCAACAGGGGTGGAATCAGCCCCAGCATTTT. Translation: CASSQGQQGWNQPQHF. The chain joins TRBV4-1 to TRBJ1-5; the match to TRBD1 covers 7 bases. CDR1 and CDR2 (germline): MGHRA, YSYEKL. Trimming removed 1 base from V and 4 bases from J; junction bases left unmatched: 7. The CDR3 is 16 amino acids.

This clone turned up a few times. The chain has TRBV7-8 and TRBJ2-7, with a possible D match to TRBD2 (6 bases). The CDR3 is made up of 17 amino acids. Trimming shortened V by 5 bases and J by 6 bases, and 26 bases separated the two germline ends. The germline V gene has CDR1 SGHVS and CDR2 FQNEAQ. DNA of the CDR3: TGTGCCAGCAGCCCGTGGCCGATTACTAGCAGACCGTCCGAGCAGTACTTC. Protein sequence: CASSPWPITSRPSEQYF.

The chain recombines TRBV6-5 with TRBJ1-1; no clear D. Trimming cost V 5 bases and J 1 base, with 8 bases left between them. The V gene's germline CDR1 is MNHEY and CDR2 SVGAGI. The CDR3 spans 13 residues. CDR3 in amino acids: CASSLQKNTEAFF. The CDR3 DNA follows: TGTGCCAGCAGTCTTCAGAAGAACACTGAAGCTTTCTTT.

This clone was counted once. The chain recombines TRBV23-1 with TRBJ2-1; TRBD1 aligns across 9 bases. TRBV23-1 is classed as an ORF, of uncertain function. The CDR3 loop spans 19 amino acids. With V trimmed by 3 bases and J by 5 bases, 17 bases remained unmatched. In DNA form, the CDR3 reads TGCGCCAGCAGTCACACAGGACAGGGGAGATGTACTTGGGACAATGAGCAGTTCTTC. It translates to CASSHTGQGRCTWDNEQFF.

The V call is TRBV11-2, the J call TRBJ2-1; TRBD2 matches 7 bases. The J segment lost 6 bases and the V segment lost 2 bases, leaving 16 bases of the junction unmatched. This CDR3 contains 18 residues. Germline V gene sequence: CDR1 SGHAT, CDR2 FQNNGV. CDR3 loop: CASSLLGRLGLPPNEQFF. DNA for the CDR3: TGTGCCAGCAGCTTATTAGGGCGGTTGGGACTACCCCCCAATGAGCAGTTCTTC. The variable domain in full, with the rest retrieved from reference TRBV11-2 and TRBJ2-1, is EAGVAQSPRYKIIEKRQSVAFWCNPISGHATLYWYQQILGQGPKLLIQFQNNGVVDDSQLPKDRFSAERLKGVDSTLKIQPAKLEDSAVYLCASSLLGRLGLPPNEQFFGPGTRLTVL.